This T cell receptor (beta chain) was obtained from a study of blood T cell repertoires in COVID-19. At the level of the study: From T cells, B-cell-depleted T cells, or PBMCs came the material, which was cDNA or gDNA.

V lost 5 bases and J 0 bases, leaving 11 bases between the germline ends. Germline CDR1 reads LNHDA; CDR2 reads SQIVND (reference sequence). This CDR3 contains 16 residues. Clones were read by immunoSEQ multiplex PCR, and TCRdb kept only the in-frame ones, dropping some. This sample yields tens of thousands of clones, of which just under 80% are seen a single time; under 45% belongs to the top ten. This clone was counted a few times. Material: peripheral blood. This clonotype was obtained from an elderly man with acute or convalescent COVID-19. The chain recombines TRBV19 with TRBJ1-6, with D unclear. The CDR3 region has the DNA TGTGCCAGTAGTTCCCAGGCGAGCTCCTATAATTCACCCCTCCACTTT. It yields the protein CASSSQASSYNSPLHF.